The subject of this entry is one T cell receptor (beta chain). The germline V gene encodes CDR1 SGHAT and CDR2 FQDESV (reference sequence). Trimming pared 1 base from V and 7 bases from J, leaving 4 bases between. The CDR3 consists of 12 residues. Libraries were prepared by immunoSEQ multiplex PCR; TCRdb keeps only in-frame clonotypes and omits some of them. The sample includes around 37,000 clones, roughly 80% seen only once; the top ten take about 20%. Sampling times: baseline, cycle 4 day 1, cycle 7 day 1. These data belong to a study of OX40 agonist ivuxolimab in advanced cancers. Study-wide background: Patients enrolled in dose escalation were diagnosed with hepatocellular carcinoma, melanoma, renal cell or head and neck cancer. Prior checkpoint blockade (anti-PD-1, anti-PD-L1 or anti-CTLA-4) was permitted; around 40% had it. Three patients got partial responses; one had hepatocellular carcinoma and two had cutaneous melanoma.

The sequences come from CD4+ or CD8+ T cells sorted from blood, collected in a trial of the OX40 agonist ivuxolimab. This TCR was sampled from an adult with an advanced solid tumor such as melanoma, head and neck, liver or kidney cancer. The chain joins TRBV11-1 to TRBJ2-2; no reliable D call. The CDR3 coding sequence is TGTGCCAGCAGCTTAGTCCTCGGGGAGCTGTTTTTT. This sequence encodes CASSLVLGELFF.